This T cell receptor (beta chain) was captured by sequencing in a study of T-cell reconstitution after alpha-beta-depleted transplantation in children. The study's findings and limits: Roughly two months post-transplant, alpha-beta T cells reportedly originated from several hundred graft clones that had expanded. A year had passed since transplant, and T-cell counts and diversity by then came mostly from newly produced T cells. Surviving recipient T cells and thymic progenitors underlay high day-60 TCRbeta diversity in some patients.

TCRbeta library construction was performed incorporating unique molecular identifiers. TCRdb independently ran MiXCR on the PCR reads; one entry per CDR3 protein. The sample records 500,000 to 750,000 distinct CDR3 sequences, 10% to 15% being singletons. In germline, CDR1 is GTSNPN, CDR2 SVGIG (reference sequence). This CDR3 spans 14 amino acids. Trimming took 0 bases from V and 5 from J, leaving 14 bases between them. Note on this clonotype: Its matching antigen is unknown.

The TCR comes from a male patient younger than 18 who had a stem cell transplant for acute myeloid leukemia, so the T cells may come from the graft donor. The sample was PBMCs, mostly from graft donor cells, taken 360 days after TCRalphabeta/CD19-depleted stem cell transplant. The V call is TRBV30, the J call TRBJ2-7; a possible D gene is TRBD1 (5 bases). The CDR3 loop reads CAWSVGAGYHEQYF. In nucleotides, the CDR3 is TGTGCCTGGAGTGTAGGAGCAGGGTACCACGAGCAGTACTTC.